Reported below is one T cell receptor (beta chain). The antigen is unknown. The entry originates in a study of radiation and T cells in renal cell carcinoma. Study background: Nephrectomy followed 15 Gy stereotactic body radiation by 4 weeks. Study findings and constraints: Pretreatment tumor biopsies were lacking, so baseline clonotypes are unknown.

Germline values: CDR1 SGHDT, CDR2 YYEEEE. V shed 0 bases and J shed 1 base, with 13 bases lying between them. The CDR3 is 16 amino acids. TCRdb keeps only in-frame clones here, not all; method: immunoSEQ multiplex PCR. Of about 130,000 clones in the sample, 70% to 90% were seen once. The time point: baseline pretreatment blood. Treatment in this sample: 15 Gy SBRT to primary tumor, nephrectomy 4 weeks later. Blood was sampled at baseline, 2 weeks and 4 weeks after SBRT. The tumor was a clear cell renal cell carcinoma. The chain links TRBV5-6 to TRBJ1-1, with D hard to call. The material sequenced was blood, taken from a patient whose treatment included radiotherapy and nephrectomy. This TCR came from a woman between 50 and 59 years old with renal cell carcinoma. DNA of the CDR3: TGTGCCAGCAGCTTGGAACCGGGTCGGAGGAACACTGAAGCTTTCTTT. Its translation is CASSLEPGRRNTEAFF.